This entry lists 25 T cell receptor beta chains sequenced from one sample in a study of T-cell memory formation after mild COVID-19. TCRdb redid the calling of the 5' RACE reads with MiXCR, one entry per CDR3 protein. The data contain around 300,000 distinct CDR3 sequences, roughly an eighth of them singletons. The sequenced material came from PBMCs or a T cell subset sorted from them (not recorded which). The receptors were gathered from a man between 18 and 35 years old who had mild COVID-19 (a few samples of this study predate the infection). Cell type and time point are not known.

V is TRBV15 and J is TRBJ2-7; 8 nucleotides match TRBD1. The ends lost 4 bases at V and 1 base at J; junction bases unmatched: 6. This CDR3 comprises 15 residues. Germline CDR1 is LNHNV and CDR2 is YYDKDF (reference sequence). In DNA, the CDR3 is TGTGCCACCAGCATTGACAGGGGCCGATCCTACGAGCAGTACTTC. Its protein is CATSIDRGRSYEQYF.

The genes are TRBV7-9 and TRBJ2-2, with 7 positions matching TRBD1. The trim removed 7 bases at V and 8 bases at J, leaving 13 bases unmatched. The germline gives CDR1 SEHNR, CDR2 FQNEAQ (reference sequence). The length of the CDR3 is 15 residues. The CDR3 is CASTLGTVDQGELFF. CDR3 sequence (DNA): TGTGCCAGCACCCTCGGGACAGTCGATCAGGGGGAGCTGTTTTTT.

This clonotype was found a few times. The V gene is TRBV7-9, the J gene TRBJ1-2, with TRBD1 as a possible D gene (5 bases). The CDR3 is 15 amino acids. Trimming removed 4 bases from V and 3 bases from J, with 15 bases in between. Germline-derived CDR1 and CDR2 are SEHNR and FQNEAQ (reference sequence). As DNA, the CDR3 is TGTGCCAGCAGCTCACGGGACGGGAGGGACTATGGCTACACCTTC. Translated, it gives CASSSRDGRDYGYTF. Full variable domain (outside the CDR3, taken from reference TRBV7-9 and TRBJ1-2): DTGVSQNPRHKITKRGQNVTFRCDPISEHNRLYWYRQTLGQGPEFLTYFQNEAQLEKSRLLSDRFSAERPKGSFSTLEIQRTEQGDSAMYLCASSSRDGRDYGYTFGSGTRLTVV.

This chain uses TRBV28 with TRBJ1-1, with 8 bases that match TRBD1. In germline, CDR1 is MDHEN, CDR2 SYDVKM. The CDR3 spans 16 residues. Trimming took 4 bases from V and 1 from J; bases not matched to a gene: 8. CDR3 DNA: TGTGCCAGCAGTTCCCCCATTGGACAGGGGAACACTGAAGCTTTCTTT. Translation gives CASSSPIGQGNTEAFF.

This clonotype turned up a few times. This chain uses TRBV12-3 or TRBV12-4 with TRBJ2-7, with 7 nucleotides matching TRBD2. V trimming: 6 bases; J trimming: 3 bases; junction bases outside the gene matches: 5. The CDR3 sequence is 13 residues long. CDR3 DNA sequence: TGTGCCAGCAGGAATTGGGGGGGCTACGAGCAGTACTTC. Protein product: CASRNWGGYEQYF.

This clonotype was counted only a few times. The gene calls are TRBV24-1 and TRBJ2-3, with D perhaps assigned TRBD1 or TRBD2 (5 bases each). Trimming took 5 bases from V and 1 from J, leaving 9 bases between them. CDR1 KGHDR and CDR2 SFDVKD come from the germline V gene. The CDR3 runs 14 residues. The CDR3 bases are TGTGCCACCAGTGCGGGGCCCGGCACAGATACGCAGTATTTT. The encoded protein is CATSAGPGTDTQYF.

The rearrangement joins TRBV12-3 or TRBV12-4 to TRBJ1-2, with D perhaps matching TRBD1 (5 bases). The CDR3 runs to 12 residues. V lost 6 bases, J lost 8 bases, and 13 bases lay in between. CDR3 region: CASRPQGGGYTF. DNA of the CDR3: TGTGCCAGCAGACCCCAGGGAGGAGGCTACACCTTC.

This clonotype was recorded a few times. The rearrangement joins TRBV2 to TRBJ1-5; no definite D call. The V gene lost 4 bases and the J gene lost 4 bases, with 17 bases spanning the gap. Germline values: CDR1 SNHLY, CDR2 FYNNEI. This CDR3 contains 16 residues. The CDR3, as DNA: TGTGCCAGCAGTGCCCCAGGCCCGAGGTGGAATCAGCCCCAGCATTTT. Translation: CASSAPGPRWNQPQHF.

V and J are TRBV7-6 and TRBJ2-5; TRBD1 or TRBD2 may be the D gene (5 bases each). There are 15 residues in the CDR3. V was shortened by 5 bases and J by 4 bases, with 17 bases between the two germline ends. CDR1 is SGHVS, CDR2 FNYEAQ, per germline. The chain's CDR3 is CASSRRDGLLETQYF. The CDR3 nucleotides are TGTGCCAGCAGCCGAAGGGACGGACTTTTAGAGACCCAGTACTTC.

The chain links TRBV11-2 to TRBJ2-1; 10 bases fit TRBD2. V lost 5 bases to trimming and J lost 8 bases; unmatched junction nucleotides: 9. Per germline, CDR1 SGHAT and CDR2 FQNNGV. The CDR3 length is 15 residues. This CDR3 is CASSPLAGETDEQFF. In DNA form, the CDR3 reads TGTGCCAGCAGCCCTCTAGCGGGGGAGACCGATGAGCAGTTCTTC.

The chain links TRBV5-1 to TRBJ2-4; TRBD2 might be the D (6 bases). Per the germline V gene, CDR1 is SGHRS and CDR2 is YFSETQ. This CDR3 spans 15 amino acids. V lost 4 bases to trimming and J lost 5 bases, with 16 bases between them. CDR3 sequence reads: CASSPYGGVQNIQYF. Written as DNA, the CDR3 is TGCGCCAGCAGCCCCTATGGAGGGGTTCAAAACATTCAGTACTTC.

This clonotype was seen ten or more times. The rearrangement uses TRBV7-8 and TRBJ2-3; D ambiguous. The length of the CDR3 is 13 residues. Trimming stripped 10 bases from V and 2 bases from J, with 13 bases between. Germline assignment: CDR1 SGHVS and CDR2 FQNEAQ. The CDR3 sequence: CATQRTVTDTQYF. CDR3 sequence (DNA): TGTGCCACCCAAAGAACAGTCACAGATACGCAGTATTTT.

This clonotype was found many times. The chain couples TRBV2 to TRBJ2-2; D may be TRBD2 (6 bases). CDR1 and CDR2 (germline): SNHLY, FYNNEI. This CDR3 comprises 15 residues. V was pared by 6 bases and J by 5 bases, with 16 bases between. This chain's CDR3 is CASRAWASGTGELFF. In DNA form, the CDR3 reads TGTGCCAGCAGGGCGTGGGCCAGCGGGACCGGGGAGCTGTTTTTT. Using reference TRBV2 and TRBJ2-2 for the parts outside the CDR3, the full variable domain is EPEVTQTPSHQVTQMGQEVILRCVPISNHLYFYWYRQILGQKVEFLVSFYNNEISEKSEIFDDQFSVERPDGSNFTLKIRSTKLEDSAMYFCASRAWASGTGELFFGEGSRLTVL.

The rearrangement links TRBV18 to TRBJ1-2; the D is unclear. V was shortened by 2 bases and J by 5 bases, with 12 bases between the two germline ends. The CDR3 spans 14 residues. Germline V lookup: CDR1 KGHSH, CDR2 LQKENI. CDR3 in amino acids: CASSPSREQYGYTF. The CDR3 DNA reads TGTGCCAGCTCACCATCCCGGGAGCAATATGGCTACACCTTC.

DNA for the CDR3: TGTGCCAGCATTGCAGGGACCGTGGGCAATCAGCCCCAGCATTTT. It encodes CASIAGTVGNQPQHF. This rearrangement joins TRBV6-1 to TRBJ1-5; the D gene is possibly TRBD1 (5 bases). Germline V gene data show CDR1 as MNHNS and CDR2 as SASEGT. This CDR3 contains 15 residues. The V and J ends lost 7 bases and 2 bases respectively, with 15 bases between them.

This clonotype was seen only a few times. This chain uses TRBV7-2 with TRBJ1-2, with D perhaps matching TRBD1 (6 bases). The V gene lost 1 base and the J gene lost 7 bases, with 13 bases spanning the gap. Germline V gene sequence: CDR1 SGHTA, CDR2 FQGNSA. The CDR3 covers 14 residues. CDR3 DNA sequence: TGTGCCAGCAGCTTAGGAGGGGGATCTCGTGGCTACACCTTC. Translating it yields CASSLGGGSRGYTF. The full variable domain, with the rest looked up from reference TRBV7-2 and TRBJ1-2, is GAGVSQSPSNKVTEKGKDVELRCDPISGHTALYWYRQSLGQGLEFLIYFQGNSAPDKSGLPSDRFSAERTGGSVSTLTIQRTQQEDSAVYLCASSLGGGSRGYTFGSGTRLTVV.

CDR3 in amino acids: CASSAGRGKDNQPQHF. The CDR3 region has the DNA TGTGCCAGTAGTGCCGGGCGGGGGAAGGACAATCAGCCCCAGCATTTT. This chain uses TRBV19 with TRBJ1-5; the D gene is possibly TRBD1 (5 bases). Germline V gene lookup returns CDR1 LNHDA and CDR2 SQIVND (reference sequence). The germline V and J ends were trimmed by 5 bases and 3 bases, with 17 bases remaining between them. The CDR3 contains 16 residues. The whole variable domain, remainder taken from reference TRBV19 and TRBJ1-5, is DGGITQSPKYLFRKEGQNVTLSCEQNLNHDAMYWYRQDPGQGLRLIYYSQIVNDFQKGDIAEGYSVSREKKESFPLTVTSAQKNPTAFYLCASSAGRGKDNQPQHFGDGTRLSIL.

This clonotype turned up a few times. V is TRBV7-9 and J is TRBJ1-1; D perhaps matches TRBD1 (5 bases). The V end was cut by 10 bases, the J end by 1 base, with 16 bases between. CDR3 length equals 14 residues. Germline V gives CDR1 SEHNR, CDR2 FQNEAQ (reference sequence). In nucleotides, the CDR3 is TGTGCCACAAACGATGGGACGCCGAACACTGAAGCTTTCTTT. Translating it yields CATNDGTPNTEAFF.

In this sample, this clonotype turned up a few times. The rearrangement joins TRBV9 to TRBJ2-1; unclear D gene. This CDR3 is 14 amino acids long. Germline lookup yields CDR1 SGDLS and CDR2 YYNGEE. Between the trimmed V and J ends, which lost 4 bases and 7 bases, there was a span of 15 bases. The CDR3 region is CASSWKSNGNEQFF. In DNA form, the CDR3 reads TGTGCCAGCAGCTGGAAAAGTAATGGGAATGAGCAGTTCTTC.

In DNA, the CDR3 is TGCGCCAGCAGCTTAAGCGGGACAAGTGAGACCCAGTACTTC. This codes for CASSLSGTSETQYF. V usage is TRBV5-1 and J usage is TRBJ2-5; TRBD2 might be the D (7 bases). CDR3 length: 14 residues. Trimming removed 2 bases from V and 5 bases from J, with 13 bases in between. Germline V lookup: CDR1 SGHRS, CDR2 YFSETQ. Using reference TRBV5-1 and TRBJ2-5 for the parts outside the CDR3, the full variable domain is KAGVTQTPRYLIKTRGQQVTLSCSPISGHRSVSWYQQTPGQGLQFLFEYFSETQRNKGNFPGRFSGRQFSNSRSEMNVSTLELGDSALYLCASSLSGTSETQYFGPGTRLLVL.

At least ten counts were recorded for this clonotype. The rearrangement joins TRBV5-1 to TRBJ2-3, with no clear D. CDR3 length: 12 residues. The germline V and J ends were trimmed by 5 bases and 4 bases, with 8 bases remaining between them. Germline V CDR1 and CDR2: SGHRS, YFSETQ. The CDR3 DNA follows: TGCGCCAGCAGGGTGGGCGCAGATACGCAGTATTTT. Encoded protein: CASRVGADTQYF.

V is TRBV28 and J is TRBJ1-5; D gene uncertain. With 4 bases removed from V and 0 bases from J, the gap between germline ends came to 10 bases. Germline CDR1 MDHEN, CDR2 SYDVKM. The length of the CDR3 is 15 residues. Written as DNA, the CDR3 is TGTGCCAGCAGTTCACTTTCAGATAGCAATCAGCCCCAGCATTTT. This translates into CASSSLSDSNQPQHF.

CDR3 sequence reads: CASSAITGAGAGELFF. The CDR3 nucleotides are TGTGCCAGCAGCGCCATTACAGGGGCGGGCGCCGGGGAGCTGTTTTTT. The chain joins TRBV9 to TRBJ2-2; 7 nucleotides align to TRBD1. Germline CDR1 reads SGDLS; CDR2 reads YYNGEE. This CDR3 spans 16 amino acids. J gave up 6 bases and V 3 bases, and 11 bases lay outside the gene matches.

This clonotype was observed a handful of times. V gene TRBV27 combines with J gene TRBJ2-7; TRBD2 matches 8 bases. CDR1 and CDR2 from the germline V gene are MNHEY and SMNVEV (reference sequence). Trimming at V came to 3 bases and at J to 0 bases, leaving 4 bases not matched to a gene. There are 15 residues in the CDR3. The CDR3, as DNA: TGTGCCAGCAGTTTGAGCGGGGGCTACTCCTACGAGCAGTACTTC. Its translation: CASSLSGGYSYEQYF.

This sequence joins TRBV5-1 and TRBJ2-1, with a possible D match to TRBD1 (6 bases). This CDR3 contains 17 residues. V was shortened by 0 bases and J by 6 bases, with 19 bases between the two germline ends. Germline loops: CDR1 SGHRS, CDR2 YFSETQ. The CDR3 sequence is CASSLAASVTGTNEQFF. CDR3 nucleotide sequence: TGCGCCAGCAGCTTGGCGGCGTCGGTAACAGGGACCAATGAGCAGTTCTTC.